Shown below are 28 T cell receptor beta chains from a single sample sequenced in a study of CD8+CD57+ T cells in acquired aplastic anemia. Genomic DNA constituted the template upon which TCR beta VDJ and CDR3 profiling was performed. TCRdb passed the reads through MiXCR, listing each CDR3 protein once. The table has about 68,000 distinct CDR3 sequences, under 65% seen once; the top ten hold around 8.8%. The sample was sorted CD4+, CD8+, or CD8+CD57+ T cells (not recorded which) from PBMCs. These receptors were taken from a human donor in good health, serving as a control.

This clonotype was recorded many times. The V gene is TRBV4-1, the J gene TRBJ2-7; D is undetermined. CDR3 size: 16 residues. Germline V gene data show CDR1 as MGHRA and CDR2 as YSYEKL. The germline V and J ends were trimmed by 0 bases and 2 bases, with 14 bases remaining between them. The CDR3 DNA follows: TGCGCCAGCAGCCAAGATTACGGGTCATGGGCCTACGAGCAGTACTTC. Translated, it gives CASSQDYGSWAYEQYF.

DNA of the CDR3: TGTGCCAGCAGCCGAACTATTAATCAGGGAATGGTGTACGAGCAGTACTTC. As protein: CASSRTINQGMVYEQYF. The chain employs TRBV4-2 and TRBJ2-7; TRBD1 might be the D (5 bases). The length of the CDR3 is 17 residues. CDR1 and CDR2 from the germline V gene are LGHNA and YNFKEQ. Trimming pared 4 bases from V and 4 bases from J, leaving 23 bases between.

This chain links TRBV25-1 with TRBJ2-6; unclear D gene. Germline CDR1 and CDR2: MGHDK and SYGVNS. There are 15 residues in the CDR3. Trimming took off 5 bases at V and 4 bases at J, with 12 bases between the two ends. CDR3 nucleotides: TGTGCCAGCAGTCAACAATCCACCGGGGCCAACGTCCTGACTTTC. Amino acids: CASSQQSTGANVLTF.

Worth noting for this clonotype: A read error may produce the germline difference seen at one junction end. This rearrangement joins TRBV15 to TRBJ1-2, with a weak D call TRBD1 (6 bases). Germline CDR1 reads LNHNV; CDR2 reads YYDKDF (reference sequence). The CDR3 has 16 amino acids. The CDR3 DNA reads as TGTGCCACCAGCAGAGTTACAGGGCAGACTAACTATGGATACACCTTC. Its protein is CATSRVTGQTNYGYTF.

This sequence joins TRBV12-3 or TRBV12-4 and TRBJ2-7; the D is unclear. Deletions cut 9 bases from V and 4 bases from J, with 10 bases between. There are 11 residues in the CDR3. The CDR3: CARSLRYEQYF. The DNA for the CDR3 is TGTGCCAGGAGTCTACGATACGAGCAGTACTTC.

V is TRBV20-1 and J is TRBJ1-2; 8 nucleotides align to TRBD1. The CDR3 totals 13 residues. V gave up 6 bases and J gave up 6 bases; unmatched junction bases: 9. Germline V gives CDR1 DFQATT, CDR2 SNEGSKA (reference sequence). The CDR3 sequence is CSAIQGAQNGYTF. The DNA for the CDR3 is TGCAGTGCGATCCAGGGGGCGCAGAATGGCTACACCTTC.

The rearrangement links TRBV5-1 to TRBJ1-5; D unclear. This CDR3 contains 15 residues. With 0 bases removed from V and 2 bases from J, the gap between germline ends came to 9 bases. CDR1 and CDR2 (germline): SGHRS, YFSETQ. CDR3 loop: CASSLGVPGNQPQHF. As DNA, the CDR3 is TGCGCCAGCAGCTTGGGGGTCCCTGGCAATCAGCCCCAGCATTTT.

This clonotype was observed at least ten times. The V call is TRBV7-2, the J call TRBJ1-1; D is possibly TRBD1 (6 bases). CDR1 is SGHTA and CDR2 is FQGNSA in the germline V gene. V dropped 1 base and J dropped 6 bases, with 15 bases sitting between them. This CDR3 has 15 amino acids. The CDR3 reads CASSLGWGAQAEAFF. In DNA form, the CDR3 reads TGTGCCAGCAGCTTAGGTTGGGGGGCGCAGGCTGAAGCTTTCTTT.

The V call is TRBV7-9, the J call TRBJ2-7; 9 nucleotides match TRBD1. Germline assignment: CDR1 SEHNR and CDR2 FQNEAQ (reference sequence). The CDR3 consists of 15 residues. V lost 5 bases to trimming and J lost 2 bases; unmatched junction nucleotides: 7. The CDR3 DNA follows: TGTGCCAGCAGCCAGAGGACAGGGGTTGCCTACGAGCAGTACTTC. This translates into CASSQRTGVAYEQYF.

This clonotype was observed a few times. A read error may explain this, as a much larger clone is one base away. The rearrangement links TRBV11-3 to TRBJ2-5, with D perhaps TRBD1 or TRBD2 (5 bases each). The CDR3 length is 16 residues. CDR1 and CDR2 (germline): SGHNT, YENEEA. The DNA of the CDR3 is TGTGCCGGCAGCAAAGGGGATAGCGTCGTTTCAGAGACCCAGTACTTC. It translates to CAGSKGDSVVSETQYF.

As regards this clonotype: One end of the junction is discordant with germline, which a read error may explain. This chain connects TRBV6-4 to TRBJ2-1; TRBD2 matches at 12 bases. The CDR3 is 16 amino acids. Looked up from germline, CDR1 is MRHNA and CDR2 is SNTAGT. In DNA, the CDR3 is TGTACCAGCAGTGACTCTAGCGGGAGGGGTTACAATGAGCAGTTCTTC. Translating it yields CTSSDSSGRGYNEQFF.

This clonotype qualifies as medium-sized. V is TRBV2 and J is TRBJ1-3; 7 bases align to TRBD1. Germline values: CDR1 SNHLY, CDR2 FYNNEI. This CDR3 is 14 amino acids long. V lost 6 bases, J lost 4 bases, and 6 bases stayed unmatched. In DNA form, the CDR3 reads TGTGCCAGCAGGCTTACAGGGGAGGGAAACACCATATATTTT. Its translation is CASRLTGEGNTIYF.

The chain has TRBV2 and TRBJ1-1; 8 positions match TRBD1. Per germline, CDR1 SNHLY and CDR2 FYNNEI. CDR3 length equals 13 residues. The V and J ends lost 5 bases and 4 bases, in that order; junction bases with no gene match: 3. In DNA, the CDR3 is TGTGCCAGCAGTCGGACAGGGATCACTGAAGCTTTCTTT. As protein: CASSRTGITEAFF.

This clonotype was counted at least ten times. The chain carries TRBV7-9 and TRBJ2-7; 7 nucleotides align to TRBD1. The CDR3 length is 15 residues. The ends lost 5 bases at V and 1 base at J; junction bases unmatched: 8. Germline values: CDR1 SEHNR, CDR2 FQNEAQ (reference sequence). The CDR3 protein is CASSRGQSYSYEQYF. The CDR3 region has the DNA TGTGCCAGCAGCAGGGGACAGAGTTATTCCTACGAGCAGTACTTC.

The V gene is TRBV2, the J gene TRBJ2-3; the D is unclear. The CDR3 totals 11 residues. Germline CDR1 is SNHLY and CDR2 is FYNNEI. V gave up 6 bases and J gave up 6 bases, with 7 bases separating them. The CDR3 protein is CASRVGDTQYF. The CDR3 DNA reads as TGTGCCAGCAGGGTCGGGGATACGCAGTATTTT.

J is TRBJ1-4 and V is TRBV2, with a weak D call TRBD1 (5 bases). The V gene lost 8 bases and the J gene lost 0 bases, with 10 bases spanning the gap. Germline CDR1 and CDR2: SNHLY and FYNNEI. The CDR3 covers 14 residues. CDR3 DNA: TGTGCCAGCTCCAGGGCGACAACTAATGAAAAACTGTTTTTT. This sequence encodes CASSRATTNEKLFF. The whole variable domain, remainder taken from reference TRBV2 and TRBJ1-4, is EPEVTQTPSHQVTQMGQEVILRCVPISNHLYFYWYRQILGQKVEFLVSFYNNEISEKSEIFDDQFSVERPDGSNFTLKIRSTKLEDSAMYFCASSRATTNEKLFFGSGTQLSVL.

The J gene is TRBJ1-1, the V gene TRBV29-1; 7 bases are a match to TRBD1. Germline values: CDR1 SQVTM, CDR2 ANQGSEA. The CDR3 is made up of 15 amino acids. The V and J ends lost 4 bases and 3 bases, in that order; junction bases with no gene match: 11. CDR3 amino acids: CSVVRQGEVYTEAFF. In nucleotides, the CDR3 is TGCAGCGTTGTCAGGCAGGGGGAAGTATACACTGAAGCTTTCTTT.

A remark on this clonotype: A single base separates this from a much larger clone, so it may be a read error. The rearrangement uses TRBV12-3 or TRBV12-4 and TRBJ2-5; 9 bases match TRBD2. The CDR3 runs to 19 residues. The DNA for the CDR3 is TGTGCCAGCAGGGGCGTTAGTGGGGCGGGAGGGCCCCGACAAGAGGCCCAGTACTTC. Its protein is CASRGVSGAGGPRQEAQYF.

This clonotype was observed many times. This chain links TRBV29-1 with TRBJ2-1; the D call may be TRBD1 or TRBD2 (7 bases each). The ends were cut back, 8 bases at V and 0 bases at J, with 17 bases in the middle. From germline, CDR1 is SQVTM and CDR2 ANQGSEA. The CDR3 is 15 amino acids. CDR3 protein: CSTQGGDSSYNEQFF. The CDR3 nucleotides are TGCAGCACCCAGGGGGGGGACTCCTCCTACAATGAGCAGTTCTTC.

About this clonotype itself: The junction shows a germline mismatch at one end, possibly a read error. V gene TRBV7-9 combines with J gene TRBJ1-1; perhaps TRBD1 as D (5 bases). The V gene's germline CDR1 is SEHNR and CDR2 FQNEAQ (reference sequence). CDR3 length: 15 amino acids. The CDR3 is CASSSQIPGSTEASF. The CDR3 bases are TGTGCCAGCAGCTCTCAAATTCCAGGGAGCACCGAAGCTTCCTTT.

This clonotype was found many times. The genes are TRBV6-5 and TRBJ2-1, with TRBD1 matching 7 bases. The length of the CDR3 is 15 residues. Germline assignment: CDR1 MNHEY and CDR2 SVGAGI. Trimming took 6 bases from V and 3 from J; bases not matched to a gene: 8. The CDR3 loop is CASSTRDRYYNEQFF. The CDR3 DNA sequence: TGTGCCAGCAGCACTCGGGACAGATACTACAATGAGCAGTTCTTC.

The chain is built from TRBV24-1 and TRBJ2-1, with 7 nucleotides matching TRBD2. Germline CDR1 and CDR2: KGHDR and SFDVKD. J gave up 8 bases and V 4 bases, and 10 bases lay outside the gene matches. The CDR3 is made up of 15 amino acids. The DNA for the CDR3 is TGTGCCACCAGTGAAGCGGGACTTGGTGGCGATGAGCAGTTCTTC. Translated, it gives CATSEAGLGGDEQFF.

This clonotype was detected once. This chain links TRBV15 with TRBJ2-1; D is uncertain. The CDR3 is 12 amino acids. Trimming removed 1 base at V and 7 bases at J, with 5 bases between. Germline values: CDR1 LNHNV, CDR2 YYDKDF (reference sequence). The CDR3 DNA follows: TGTGCCACCAGCAGAGTGTTGAATGAGCAGTTCTTC. This translates into CATSRVLNEQFF.

This clonotype was detected many times. V gene TRBV6-1 combines with J gene TRBJ2-3; D may correspond to TRBD1 or TRBD2 (6 bases each). V gave up 5 bases and J gave up 3 bases, with 18 bases separating them. The CDR3 is made up of 16 amino acids. Germline assignment: CDR1 MNHNS and CDR2 SASEGT. CDR3 region: CASSPPGGGMTDTQYF. In DNA, the CDR3 is TGTGCCAGCAGTCCCCCCGGGGGCGGGATGACAGATACGCAGTATTTT.

The chain carries TRBV4-2 and TRBJ1-1; D ambiguous. Trimming removed 4 bases from V and 0 bases from J, with 18 bases in between. Germline CDR1 reads LGHNA; CDR2 reads YNFKEQ. The CDR3 spans 17 residues. CDR3 amino acids: CASSPARLAFMNTEAFF. CDR3 nucleotides: TGTGCCAGCAGCCCCGCACGCCTGGCGTTCATGAACACTGAAGCTTTCTTT.

This clonotype was counted ten times or more. The chain links TRBV7-9 to TRBJ2-2, with 11 bases lining up with TRBD2. Trimming removed 7 bases from V and 4 bases from J; junction bases left unmatched: 5. Germline-derived CDR1 and CDR2 are SEHNR and FQNEAQ (reference sequence). CDR3 size: 15 residues. CDR3 DNA: TGTGCCAGCACGATACTAGCGGGGGTCACCGGGGAGCTGTTTTTT. Its protein is CASTILAGVTGELFF.

By proportion, this clonotype is medium-sized. The chain combines TRBV19 with TRBJ2-7, with 11 bases identical to TRBD1. The CDR3 has 13 amino acids. V was pared by 9 bases and J by 2 bases, with 3 bases of the junction left unmatched. Germline-derived CDR1 and CDR2 are LNHDA and SQIVND (reference sequence). The CDR3 reads CASWGQGAYEQYF. CDR3 nucleotide sequence: TGTGCCAGCTGGGGACAGGGGGCCTACGAGCAGTACTTC.

This clonotype appeared many times. The V gene is TRBV20-1, the J gene TRBJ2-3, with a weak D call TRBD1 (5 bases). Between the trimmed V and J ends, which lost 0 bases and 5 bases, there was a span of 18 bases. The length of the CDR3 is 16 residues. Germline-derived CDR1 and CDR2 are DFQATT and SNEGSKA (reference sequence). The CDR3 DNA reads as TGCAGTGCTAGAGATGACAGCGACACGACGGGAGATACGCAGTATTTT. Protein product: CSARDDSDTTGDTQYF.